This entry features one T cell receptor beta chain sequence. Antigen unknown. The sample is drawn from a study of tumor-infiltrating lymphocytes in primary liver carcinoma. Turning to the study itself: Patients diagnosed with primary liver carcinoma received treatment through surgical resection. Tumors, staged T1-T3 N0M0, spanned about 4 to 11 cm.

Broader study findings: A significantly higher top-250-clone fraction was found in tumors than in blood (p = 0.039).

Germline assignment: CDR1 LGHNA and CDR2 YNFKEQ. Trimming pared 0 bases from V and 3 bases from J, leaving 15 bases between. The CDR3 totals 16 residues. It was unsorted whole blood that yielded blood RNA, and germline DNA was also extracted. A roughly 4.3-milliliter peripheral blood sample was collected before surgery. A constant-region primer primed TCR beta cDNA synthesis from 500 to 550 ng of total RNA. Libraries of TCR beta came from three nested multiplex PCR rounds with slightly modified ARM-PCR. A C-beta reverse primer and TRBV1-TRBV30 forward primers served in each of the first two PCR rounds, at 10 cycles apiece. Via MiXCR, TCRdb re-called the multiplex PCR reads, giving one row per CDR3 protein. The sample records some 190,000 distinct CDR3 sequences, over 45% being singletons.

The chain links TRBV4-2 to TRBJ2-7, with D unclear. The sequence derives from a man aged 40-55 years with primary liver carcinoma and hepatitis B virus infection. The sample comprised peripheral blood. CDR3 in DNA: TGTGCCAGCAGCCAAGAAGGTGATGCGGCACTCTACGAGCAGTACTTC. Translated, it gives CASSQEGDAALYEQYF.